This T cell receptor (beta chain) derives from a study of cytomegalovirus exposure and HLA in healthy donors. PCR involved 60 Vbeta and 13 Jbeta primers. Profiling relied on immunoSEQ multiplex PCR, and the TCRdb table lists in-frame clones only, not all of them. The sample carries around 95,000 clones, 74% recorded once. V was cut by 4 bases and J by 8 bases, with 14 bases left in between. Germline V gene sequence: CDR1 SQVTM, CDR2 ANQGSEA. The CDR3 consists of 12 residues. The source is a male donor in good health and CMV-seronegative. The gene calls are TRBV29-1 and TRBJ1-2, with a tentative D call TRBD1 (5 bases). Specimen: PBMCs. Written as DNA, the CDR3 is TGCAGCGTTGGAGATGGGGGGGTAGGCTACACCTTC. This gives the protein CSVGDGGVGYTF.